A single sample is the source of the 5 T cell receptor beta chains below, sequenced in a study of T-cell reconstitution after alpha-beta-depleted transplantation in children. Unique molecular identifiers were incorporated into the prepared TCRbeta library. MiXCR, applied by TCRdb to the PCR reads, yields one record per CDR3 protein. The sample yields 350,000 to 500,000 distinct CDR3 sequences, around two fifths seen once. The sample consisted of PBMCs, taken before TCRalphabeta/CD19-depleted stem cell transplant. Source of these receptors: a girl aged 2 to 10 with aplastic anemia, due to receive a stem cell transplant.

The chain combines TRBV10-2 with TRBJ2-3; D unclear. V was trimmed by 3 bases and J by 3 bases, leaving 7 bases between them. Germline V gives CDR1 WSHSY, CDR2 SAAADI. The CDR3 loop spans 13 amino acids. In nucleotides, the CDR3 is TGCGCCAGCAGTGAATTGGTTACAGATACGCAGTATTTT. Translated, it gives CASSELVTDTQYF.

The rearrangement uses TRBV7-3 and TRBJ2-2, with D possibly being TRBD2 (6 bases). V was trimmed by 5 bases and J by 0 bases, leaving 13 bases between them. The germline V gene encodes CDR1 SGHTA and CDR2 FQGTGA. This CDR3 comprises 16 residues. The chain's CDR3 is CASSPRGGANTGELFF. The CDR3, as DNA: TGTGCCAGCAGCCCCCGGGGCGGGGCGAACACCGGGGAGCTGTTTTTT.

The V gene is TRBV6-5, the J gene TRBJ2-4, with 7 bases fitting TRBD2. The CDR3 contains 17 residues. CDR1 and CDR2 (germline): MNHEY, SVGAGI. The trim removed 2 bases at V and 0 bases at J, leaving 7 bases unmatched. The CDR3, as DNA: TGTGCCAGCAGTTACGAAGCGGGACTGATAGCCAAAAACATTCAGTACTTC. Protein: CASSYEAGLIAKNIQYF.

The chain joins TRBV12-5 to TRBJ2-2, with D perhaps TRBD2 (7 bases). CDR3 size: 16 residues. Germline-derived CDR1 and CDR2 are LGHNT and FRNRAP. The V and J ends lost 7 bases and 4 bases respectively, with 19 bases between them. The DNA for the CDR3 is TGTGCTAGTGCCCCGACGGGGGGCCGGGGCACCGGGGAGCTGTTTTTT. Translation gives CASAPTGGRGTGELFF.

The rearrangement joins TRBV15 to TRBJ2-3; possibly TRBD2 for D (6 bases). V lost 0 bases to trimming and J lost 4 bases, with 11 bases between them. The CDR3 covers 15 residues. Germline CDR1 LNHNV, CDR2 YYDKDF (reference sequence). The CDR3: CATSRDRDFSDTQYF. Here the CDR3 DNA reads TGTGCCACCAGCAGAGACCGGGACTTCTCAGATACGCAGTATTTT. Using reference TRBV15 and TRBJ2-3 for the parts outside the CDR3, the full variable domain is DAMVIQNPRYQVTQFGKPVTLSCSQTLNHNVMYWYQQKSSQAPKLLFHYYDKDFNNEADTPDNFQSRRPNTSFCFLDIRSPGLGDTAMYLCATSRDRDFSDTQYFGPGTRLTVL.